This record looks at one TCR beta chain sequence and its context. Its specificity is unknown. Read sequence stops 3 residues before the CDR3 end, and the germline J gene provides the missing end. V lost 5 bases to trimming and J lost 5 bases; unmatched junction nucleotides: 8. This CDR3 has 14 amino acids. Germline V lookup: CDR1 SGHDT, CDR2 YYEEEE. The entry originates in a study of T cells in women clearing cervical HPV infection. In the study overall: Case blood drawn at lesion detection; control blood after infection cleared.

Study conclusions and caveats: Controls had more TRBV6-7 (approximately 0.15%) than cases (about 0.11%).

Genomic DNA, averaging roughly 1,200 ng per sample, yielded TCR beta CDR3 via immunoSEQ. Assay used: immunoSEQ multiplex PCR; TCRdb lists only in-frame clones, some missing. The table for this sample gives around 19,000 clones. Material: blood buffy coat. This chain connects TRBV5-6 to TRBJ2-5; 8 nucleotides align to TRBD2. This TCR derives from a woman between 18 and 70 years old with a cervical HPV16 infection that either progressed to CIN3+ or cleared (not recorded which). This CDR3 is CASSETVAGETQYF. CDR3 DNA, as far as it was read: TGTGCCAGCAGTGAGACAGTAGCGGGGGAGACC.